This TCR beta chain was recorded in a study of T cell responses to AZD1222 COVID-19 vaccine. Study-wide points: Variant regions that are unmutated are reportedly the target of nearly half of spike-specific TCRs. Compared with day 0, the breadth and depth of the Spike-specific TCR repertoire rose significantly after two doses of AZD1222. Among AZD1222 vaccinees, only 5 to 7 were seropositive at baseline. Repertoires were obtained solely post-peak T cell response.

Worth noting for this clone: Antigen specificity is unknown.

Per germline, CDR1 ENHRY and CDR2 SYGVKD. J lost 4 bases, V lost 8 bases, and 15 bases had no gene match. The CDR3 totals 16 residues. This table comes from immunoSEQ multiplex PCR, and its TCRdb copy is limited to in-frame clones, with some not included. The table includes 120,000 to 150,000 clones, 92% detected once. This sequence was found in an adult in good health. Here the sequenced sample was peripheral blood, taken on day 0 of AZD1222 vaccination. The chain uses TRBV10-3 and TRBJ1-2; TRBD1 matches at 8 bases. The CDR3 DNA is TGTGCCATCGGACTGGACAGGGAGGGGCCCCTCTATGGCTACACCTTC. Translating it yields CAIGLDREGPLYGYTF.